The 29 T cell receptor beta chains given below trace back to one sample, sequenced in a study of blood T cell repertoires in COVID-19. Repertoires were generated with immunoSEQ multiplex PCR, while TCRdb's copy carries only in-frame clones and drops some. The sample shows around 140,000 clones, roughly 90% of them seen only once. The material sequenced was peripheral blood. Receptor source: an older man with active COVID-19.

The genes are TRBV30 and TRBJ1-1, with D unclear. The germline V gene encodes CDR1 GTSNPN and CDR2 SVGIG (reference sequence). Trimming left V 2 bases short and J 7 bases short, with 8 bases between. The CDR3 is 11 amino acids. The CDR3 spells CAWSNRNEAFF. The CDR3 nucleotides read TGTGCCTGGAGTAATCGTAATGAAGCTTTCTTT.

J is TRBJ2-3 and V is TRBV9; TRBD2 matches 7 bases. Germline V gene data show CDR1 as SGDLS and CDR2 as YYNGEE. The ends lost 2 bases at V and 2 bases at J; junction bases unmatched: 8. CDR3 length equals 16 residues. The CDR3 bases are TGTGCCAGCAGCGTGGATCCCGGGACTACCACAGATACGCAGTATTTT. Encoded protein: CASSVDPGTTTDTQYF.

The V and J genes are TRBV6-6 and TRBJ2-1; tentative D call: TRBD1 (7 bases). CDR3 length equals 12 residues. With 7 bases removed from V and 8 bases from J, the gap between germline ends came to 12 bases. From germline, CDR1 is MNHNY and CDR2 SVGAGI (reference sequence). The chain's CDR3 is CASKDREDEQFF. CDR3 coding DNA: TGTGCCAGCAAAGACAGGGAGGATGAGCAGTTCTTC.

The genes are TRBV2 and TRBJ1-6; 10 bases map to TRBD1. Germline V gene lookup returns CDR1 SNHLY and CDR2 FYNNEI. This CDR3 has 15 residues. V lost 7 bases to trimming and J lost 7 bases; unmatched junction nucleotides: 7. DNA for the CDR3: TGTGCCAGCATAGGGGGGACAGGGGACAATTCACCCCTCCACTTT. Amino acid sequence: CASIGGTGDNSPLHF.

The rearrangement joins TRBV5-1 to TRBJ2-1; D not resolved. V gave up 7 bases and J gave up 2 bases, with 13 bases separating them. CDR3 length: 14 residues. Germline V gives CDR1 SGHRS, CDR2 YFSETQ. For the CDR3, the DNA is TGCGCCAGCTATGAGGCCGAACCCTACAATGAGCAGTTCTTC. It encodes CASYEAEPYNEQFF.

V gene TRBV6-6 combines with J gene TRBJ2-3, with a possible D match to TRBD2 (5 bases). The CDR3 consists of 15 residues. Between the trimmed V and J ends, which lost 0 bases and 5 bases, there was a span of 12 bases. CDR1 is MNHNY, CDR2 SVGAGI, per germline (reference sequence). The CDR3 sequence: CASSYSREKQDTQYF. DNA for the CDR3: TGTGCCAGCAGTTACTCTAGGGAGAAGCAAGATACGCAGTATTTT.

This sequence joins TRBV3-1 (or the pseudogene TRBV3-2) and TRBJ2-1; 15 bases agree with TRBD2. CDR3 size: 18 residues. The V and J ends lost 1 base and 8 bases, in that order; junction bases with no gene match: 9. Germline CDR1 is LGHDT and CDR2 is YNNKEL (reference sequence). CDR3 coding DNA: TGTGCCAGCAGCCAAGGGTTTACGGGACTAGCGGGAGGCCATGAGCAGTTCTTC. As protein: CASSQGFTGLAGGHEQFF.

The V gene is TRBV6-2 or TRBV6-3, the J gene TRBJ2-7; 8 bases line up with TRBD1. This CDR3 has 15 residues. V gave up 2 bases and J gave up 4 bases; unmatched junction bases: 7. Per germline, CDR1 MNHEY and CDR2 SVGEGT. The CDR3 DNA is TGTGCCAGCAGTTACGGTACAGGGGGGAAGTACGAGCAGTACTTC. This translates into CASSYGTGGKYEQYF.

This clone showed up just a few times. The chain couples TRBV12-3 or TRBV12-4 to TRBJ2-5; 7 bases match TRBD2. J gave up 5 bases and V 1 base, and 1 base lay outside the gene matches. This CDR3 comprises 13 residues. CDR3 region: CASSLGAGETQYF. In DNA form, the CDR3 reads TGTGCCAGCAGTTTAGGAGCGGGGGAGACCCAGTACTTC.

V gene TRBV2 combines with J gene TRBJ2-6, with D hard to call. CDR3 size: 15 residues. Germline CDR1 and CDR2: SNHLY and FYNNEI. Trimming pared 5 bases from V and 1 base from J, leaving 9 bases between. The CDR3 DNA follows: TGTGCCAGCAGTCACCCCCGGTCTGGGGCCAACGTCCTGACTTTC. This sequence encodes CASSHPRSGANVLTF.

The DNA of the CDR3 is TGTGCCAGCAGCACCGGGACTGTAAGCTCCTACAATGAGCAGTTCTTC. It specifies CASSTGTVSSYNEQFF. This chain links TRBV4-2 with TRBJ2-1; maybe TRBD2 (6 bases). Per germline, CDR1 LGHNA and CDR2 YNFKEQ. The CDR3 has 16 residues. V lost 5 bases and J 0 bases, leaving 14 bases between the germline ends.

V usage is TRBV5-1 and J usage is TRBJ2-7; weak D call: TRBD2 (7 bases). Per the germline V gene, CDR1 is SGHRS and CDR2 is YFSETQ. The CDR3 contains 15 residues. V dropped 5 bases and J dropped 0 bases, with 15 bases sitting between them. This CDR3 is CASSGGAGGSYEQYF. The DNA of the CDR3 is TGCGCCAGCAGTGGGGGGGCCGGGGGCTCCTACGAGCAGTACTTC. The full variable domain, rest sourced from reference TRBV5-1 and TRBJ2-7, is KAGVTQTPRYLIKTRGQQVTLSCSPISGHRSVSWYQQTPGQGLQFLFEYFSETQRNKGNFPGRFSGRQFSNSRSEMNVSTLELGDSALYLCASSGGAGGSYEQYFGPGTRLTVT.

This CDR3 reads CASKVAGGPADTQYF. The CDR3 bases are TGTGCCAGTAAGGTAGCGGGAGGGCCAGCAGATACGCAGTATTTT. V is TRBV19 and J is TRBJ2-3; 11 bases are shared with TRBD2. This CDR3 is built from 15 residues. V lost 7 bases and J lost 4; bases outside the gene matches: 7. Per germline, CDR1 LNHDA and CDR2 SQIVND (reference sequence).

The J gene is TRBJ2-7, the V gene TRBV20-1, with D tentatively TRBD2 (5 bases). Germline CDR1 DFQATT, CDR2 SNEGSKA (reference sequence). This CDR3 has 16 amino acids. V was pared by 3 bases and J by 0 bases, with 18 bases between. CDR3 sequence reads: CSASDARRAGSYEQYF. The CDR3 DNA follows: TGCAGTGCTAGTGACGCCCGGCGGGCCGGCTCCTACGAGCAGTACTTC.

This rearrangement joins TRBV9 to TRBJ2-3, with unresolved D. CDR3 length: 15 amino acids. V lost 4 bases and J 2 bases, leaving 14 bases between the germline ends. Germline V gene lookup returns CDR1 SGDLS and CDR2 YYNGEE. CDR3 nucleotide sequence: TGTGCCAGCAGCTCCCATCAGCTAGTCACAGATACGCAGTATTTT. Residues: CASSSHQLVTDTQYF.

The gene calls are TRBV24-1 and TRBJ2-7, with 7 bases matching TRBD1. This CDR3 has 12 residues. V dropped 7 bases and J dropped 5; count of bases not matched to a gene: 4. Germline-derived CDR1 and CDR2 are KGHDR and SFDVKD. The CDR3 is CATRDRLNEQYF. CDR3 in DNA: TGTGCCACCAGGGACAGGTTAAACGAGCAGTACTTC.

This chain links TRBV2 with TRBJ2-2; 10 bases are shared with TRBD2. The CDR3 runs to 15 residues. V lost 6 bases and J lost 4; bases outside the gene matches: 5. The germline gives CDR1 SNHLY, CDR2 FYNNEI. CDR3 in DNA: TGTGCCAGCAGGGCCGGGACTAGCGCCACCGGGGAGCTGTTTTTT. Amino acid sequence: CASRAGTSATGELFF. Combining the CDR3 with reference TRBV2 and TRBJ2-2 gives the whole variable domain EPEVTQTPSHQVTQMGQEVILRCVPISNHLYFYWYRQILGQKVEFLVSFYNNEISEKSEIFDDQFSVERPDGSNFTLKIRSTKLEDSAMYFCASRAGTSATGELFFGEGSRLTVL.

The CDR3 reads CASSELGLGNQPQHF. The CDR3 coding sequence is TGTGCCAGCTCAGAATTGGGTCTAGGAAATCAGCCCCAGCATTTT. The V call is TRBV19, the J call TRBJ1-5, with D uncertain. CDR3 size: 15 residues. Trimming removed 9 bases at V and 4 bases at J, with 19 bases between. Germline CDR1 is LNHDA and CDR2 is SQIVND (reference sequence).

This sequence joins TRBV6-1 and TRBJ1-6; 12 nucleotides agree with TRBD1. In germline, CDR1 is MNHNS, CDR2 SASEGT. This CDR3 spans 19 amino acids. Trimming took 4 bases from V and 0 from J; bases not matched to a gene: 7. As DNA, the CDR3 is TGTGCCAGCAGTGCCGGGACAGGGGGCAGGAGCTCCTATAATTCACCCCTCCACTTT. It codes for CASSAGTGGRSSYNSPLHF.

CDR3 sequence (DNA): TGTGCCAGCAGTCGGCGGGAAGGCTATGAGCAGTTCTTC. It yields the protein CASSRREGYEQFF. The rearrangement joins TRBV12-3 or TRBV12-4 to TRBJ2-1; tentatively, D is TRBD2 (6 bases). The CDR3 contains 13 residues. V lost 5 bases and J 8 bases, leaving 13 bases between the germline ends.

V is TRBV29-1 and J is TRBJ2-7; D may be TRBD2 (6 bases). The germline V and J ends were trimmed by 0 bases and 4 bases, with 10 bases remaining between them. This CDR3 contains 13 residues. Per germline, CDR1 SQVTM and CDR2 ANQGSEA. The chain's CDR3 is CSVEEGGPYEQYF. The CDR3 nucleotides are TGCAGCGTTGAAGAGGGGGGACCTTACGAGCAGTACTTC.

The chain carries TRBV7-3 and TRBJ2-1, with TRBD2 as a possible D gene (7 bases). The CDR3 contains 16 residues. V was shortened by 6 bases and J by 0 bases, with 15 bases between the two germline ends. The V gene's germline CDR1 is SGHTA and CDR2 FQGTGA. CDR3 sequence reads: CASSRQGTNSYNEQFF. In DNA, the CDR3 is TGTGCCAGCAGTCGGCAGGGGACTAACTCCTACAATGAGCAGTTCTTC.

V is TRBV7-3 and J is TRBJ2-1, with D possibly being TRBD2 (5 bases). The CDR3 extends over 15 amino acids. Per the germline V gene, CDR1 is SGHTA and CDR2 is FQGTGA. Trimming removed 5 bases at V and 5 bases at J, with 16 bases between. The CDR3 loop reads CASSHDRGPNNEQFF. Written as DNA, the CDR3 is TGTGCCAGCAGCCATGACCGAGGGCCGAACAATGAGCAGTTCTTC. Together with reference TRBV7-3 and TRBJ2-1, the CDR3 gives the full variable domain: GAGVSQTPSNKVTEKGKYVELRCDPISGHTALYWYRQSLGQGPEFLIYFQGTGAADDSGLPNDRFFAVRPEGSVSTLKIQRTERGDSAVYLCASSHDRGPNNEQFFGPGTRLTVL.

The CDR3 DNA follows: TGTGCCAGCAGCCTCACTAGCGGGAGTGCCTACGAGCAGTACTTC. This sequence encodes CASSLTSGSAYEQYF. The rearrangement joins TRBV7-9 to TRBJ2-7; 11 nucleotides agree with TRBD2. CDR3 length equals 15 residues. Losses at the gene ends were 5 bases for V and 2 bases for J; bases not matched to a gene: 5. Looked up from germline, CDR1 is SEHNR and CDR2 is FQNEAQ (reference sequence).

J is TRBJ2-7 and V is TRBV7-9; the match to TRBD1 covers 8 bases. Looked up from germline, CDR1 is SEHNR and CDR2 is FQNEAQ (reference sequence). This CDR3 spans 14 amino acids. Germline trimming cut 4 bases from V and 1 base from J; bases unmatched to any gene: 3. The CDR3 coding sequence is TGTGCCAGCAGCTCAGGGGGCCAATCCTACGAGCAGTACTTC. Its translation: CASSSGGQSYEQYF.

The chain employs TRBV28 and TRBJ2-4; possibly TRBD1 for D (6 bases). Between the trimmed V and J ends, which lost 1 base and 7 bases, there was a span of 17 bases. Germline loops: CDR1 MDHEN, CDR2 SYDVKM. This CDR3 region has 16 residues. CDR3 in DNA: TGTGCCAGCAGTTTATCCACGGGACATAGGAGGAACATTCAGTACTTC. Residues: CASSLSTGHRRNIQYF.

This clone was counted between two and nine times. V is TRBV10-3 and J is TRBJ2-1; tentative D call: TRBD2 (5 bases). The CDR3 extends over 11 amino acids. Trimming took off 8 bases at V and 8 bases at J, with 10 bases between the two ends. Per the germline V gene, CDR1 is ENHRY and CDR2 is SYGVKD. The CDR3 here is CAIGAGDEQFF. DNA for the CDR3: TGTGCCATCGGCGCGGGCGATGAGCAGTTCTTC.

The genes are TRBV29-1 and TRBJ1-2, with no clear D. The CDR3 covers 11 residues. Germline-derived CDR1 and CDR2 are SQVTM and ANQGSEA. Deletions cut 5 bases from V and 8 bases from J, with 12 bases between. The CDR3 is CSVRTVRGYTF. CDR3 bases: TGCAGCGTTAGGACTGTGCGCGGCTACACCTTC.

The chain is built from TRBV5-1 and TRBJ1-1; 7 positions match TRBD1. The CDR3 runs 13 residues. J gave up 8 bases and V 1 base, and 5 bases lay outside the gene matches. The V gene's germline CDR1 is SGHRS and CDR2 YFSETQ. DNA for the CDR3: TGCGCCAGCAGCTTGACAGGGGTGGCCGAAGCTTTCTTT. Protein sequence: CASSLTGVAEAFF.